This T cell receptor beta chain was observed in a study of blood T cell repertoires in COVID-19. The overall study: Spain, Italy and the United States supplied samples that represented acute and convalescent COVID-19. In each case, the material was cDNA or gDNA derived from T cells, B-cell-depleted T cells, or PBMCs.

Germline CDR1 LNHDA, CDR2 SQIVND (reference sequence). This CDR3 is built from 15 residues. V dropped 1 base and J dropped 1 base, with 9 bases sitting between them. Methods used by the authors: Quantification of nucleated cells was approximated via reference gene primer amplification. TCRdb keeps only in-frame clones here, not all; method: immunoSEQ multiplex PCR. That table furnishes V, J and clone size, whereas the DNA furnished D and trimming. In the table there are roughly 150,000 clones, roughly three quarters of which are singletons. The source is a man aged 45 to 65 with active or convalescent COVID-19. The genes are TRBV19 and TRBJ2-3, with D perhaps matching TRBD1 (6 bases). Input material: peripheral blood. The CDR3 region is CASSIGQGRTDTQYF. CDR3 nucleotides: TGTGCCAGTAGTATAGGGCAGGGGCGCACAGATACGCAGTATTTT.